The rows below give T cell receptor beta chains drawn from one sample of a study of shared clonotypes between healthy human individuals. Clones were sequenced by immunoSEQ multiplex PCR, and TCRdb holds only the in-frame ones, with some missing. The table records some 2,000,000 clones, 85% to 95% of them present only once. Sequenced sample: naive CD4+ T cells sorted from blood. Receptors originate from a man aged 18 to 29 in good health. CDR3s include the opening cysteine and the closing phenylalanine or tryptophan. The D gene is left open where the match is weak. Clone size is stated in some rows and not others, as once, few, many or a class when expanded.

V gene	J gene	D gene	clone size	CDR3 length	CDR3 DNA	CDR3 protein
TRBV27	TRBJ2-7	.	.	15	TGTGCCAGCAGTTTCTCCGGGACTGAGTTCCTCGAGCAGTACTTC	CASSFSGTEFLEQYF
TRBV7-2	TRBJ1-4	.	.	14	TGTGCCAGCAGCTTAGCTGGGGTGAATGAAAAACTGTTTTTT	CASSLAGVNEKLFF
TRBV7-9	TRBJ1-1	.	.	15	TGTGCCAGCAGCTTATCTTGGGGCGCACCCACTGAAGCTTTCTTT	CASSLSWGAPTEAFF
TRBV7-2	TRBJ2-7	.	.	15	TGTGCCAGCAGCCCCGGTGGATCGTCACCCTACGAGCAGTACTTC	CASSPGGSSPYEQYF
TRBV5-1	TRBJ2-1	.	.	15	TGCGCCAGCAGCTTTAGTCTATCTTCCTACAATGAGCAGTTCTTC	CASSFSLSSYNEQFF
TRBV30	TRBJ1-2	TRBD1	.	12	TGTGCCTGGGACAGGGGGGACTATGGCTACACCTTC	CAWDRGDYGYTF
TRBV7-2	TRBJ2-2	.	.	15	TGTGCCAGCAGCTTAGGCGGGAATCTCACCGGGGAGCTGTTTTTT	CASSLGGNLTGELFF
TRBV5-6	TRBJ1-2	.	.	16	TGTGCCAGCAGCCCGACCGCATTGACTGCTAACTATGGCTACACCTTC	CASSPTALTANYGYTF
TRBV6-6	TRBJ1-5	.	.	14	TGTGCCAGCCTGGGACCCTTGGGCAATCAGCCCCAGCATTTT	CASLGPLGNQPQHF
TRBV7-2	TRBJ2-5	.	.	13	TGTGCCAGCAGCTCCACTACCCCGGTAACCCAGTACTTC	CASSSTTPVTQYF
TRBV11-3	TRBJ2-3	TRBD1	.	14	TGTGCCAGCAGCTGGGGCAGGGGGTCGGATACGCAGTATTTT	CASSWGRGSDTQYF
TRBV5-6	TRBJ1-1	TRBD1	once	14	TGTGCCAGCAGTTTACAGGGGATGAACACTGAAGCTTTCTTT	CASSLQGMNTEAFF
TRBV5-6	TRBJ2-3	.	.	14	TGTGCCAGCAGCTCAGGGGGGCGTCAAGATACGCAGTATTTT	CASSSGGRQDTQYF
TRBV21-1	TRBJ2-1	.	.	22	TGTGCCAGCAGCAAATCCCAGGGCTCAGGGGGACCCACTCCAAAGCTTTACAATGAGCAGTTCTTC	CASSKSQGSGGPTPKLYNEQFF
TRBV5-4	TRBJ2-5	.	.	14	TGTGCCAGCAGCCCCGTATGGGGAAAAGAGACCCAGTACTTC	CASSPVWGKETQYF
TRBV5-1	TRBJ2-1	.	.	16	TGCGCCAGCAGCTTGGAGGGGACACCTACGTACAATGAGCAGTTCTTC	CASSLEGTPTYNEQFF
TRBV2	TRBJ2-7	TRBD2	.	12	TGTGCCAGCAGTAGTCGCGGGGGCGAGCAGTACTTC	CASSSRGGEQYF
TRBV4-1	TRBJ2-5	TRBD2	.	17	TGCGCCAGCAGCCAAGGTTTAACTAGCGGGGGCCAAGAGACCCAGTACTTC	CASSQGLTSGGQETQYF
TRBV9	TRBJ2-3	TRBD2	.	16	TGTGCCAGCAGCGTCCTAGCGGGGGTAAGCACAGATACGCAGTATTTT	CASSVLAGVSTDTQYF
TRBV5-1	TRBJ2-7	TRBD1	.	14	TGCGCCAGCAGCCAAGGGGGCACAACCTACGAGCAGTACTTC	CASSQGGTTYEQYF
TRBV12-5	TRBJ2-5	.	.	13	TGTGCTAGTGCCCCGGGACATCAAGAGACCCAGTACTTC	CASAPGHQETQYF
TRBV7-3	TRBJ2-1	.	.	12	TGTGCCAGCAGCTTAGAGGGAACGCGGCAGTTCTTC	CASSLEGTRQFF
TRBV7-6	TRBJ1-6	.	few	14	TGTGCCAGCAGCTCCGGAACAAGTAATTCACCCCTCCACTTT	CASSSGTSNSPLHF
TRBV30	TRBJ2-3	.	.	14	TGTGCCTGGAGCGAAGGGAAAGCACCGGATACGCAGTATTTT	CAWSEGKAPDTQYF
TRBV5-8	TRBJ1-2	.	.	14	TGTGCCAGCATCCTTTACTCGCTTAACTATGGCTACACCTTC	CASILYSLNYGYTF
TRBV10-2	TRBJ2-7	.	.	14	TGCGCCAGCAGTATCATCGGCGGGGGCGGAGAGCAGTACTTC	CASSIIGGGGEQYF
TRBV6-5	TRBJ2-7	TRBD2	.	15	TGTGCCAGCAGTTACGGAACTAGCGGGACCTACGAGCAGTACTTC	CASSYGTSGTYEQYF
TRBV27	TRBJ2-7	.	once	14	TGTGCCAGCAGTTTAGGACGGAAAATCTACGAGCAGTACTTC	CASSLGRKIYEQYF
TRBV30	TRBJ1-5	.	.	14	TGTGCCTGGAGTAGTACAACTAGCAATCAGCCCCAGCATTTT	CAWSSTTSNQPQHF
TRBV28	TRBJ2-3	TRBD2	.	15	TGTGCCAGCAGTGTAATCCGGGGGGGCCTGAATACGCAGTATTTT	CASSVIRGGLNTQYF
TRBV29-1	TRBJ1-4	TRBD1	.	13	TGCAGCGTTGAACTGTCAGGGGGAGGAAAACTGTTTTTT	CSVELSGGGKLFF
TRBV10-1	TRBJ2-1	.	.	15	TGCGCCAGCAGTGAGTCAGGCAGGGTGGGGACTGAGCAGTTCTTC	CASSESGRVGTEQFF
TRBV7-9	TRBJ1-1	.	.	16	TGTGCCAGCAGCTTTCGGTCCGGGGATTCGAACACTGAAGCTTTCTTT	CASSFRSGDSNTEAFF
TRBV5-1	TRBJ2-6	.	.	16	TGCGCCAGCAGCTTGGCCAAGATGGATGGGGCCAACGTCCTGACTTTC	CASSLAKMDGANVLTF
TRBV2	TRBJ2-2	.	.	16	TGTGCCAGCAAAATACCGGGACTTGCCATCACCGGGGAGCTGTTTTTT	CASKIPGLAITGELFF
TRBV11-3	TRBJ1-6	.	.	17	TGTGCCAGCAGCTTCATCGTATTCGGACAGTATAATTCACCCCTCCACTTT	CASSFIVFGQYNSPLHF
TRBV6-5	TRBJ1-2	TRBD1	.	16	TGTGCCAGCAGTTACTCGAATTTCGCAGGGGGCTATGGCTACACCTTC	CASSYSNFAGGYGYTF
TRBV19	TRBJ1-6	.	.	16	TGTGCCAGTACCCTAGCAAGGCCGCCATCCCATTCACCCCTCCACTTT	CASTLARPPSHSPLHF
TRBV7-2	TRBJ1-1	.	.	14	TGTGCCAGCAGCCCAAGGGCGGATAACACTGAAGCTTTCTTT	CASSPRADNTEAFF
TRBV7-2	TRBJ1-2	.	.	13	TGTGCCAGCAGCATCTACTTCGACAGCCCCTACACCTTC	CASSIYFDSPYTF
TRBV11-2	TRBJ2-5	.	.	13	TGTGCCAGCACCCCAGGGTACCAAGAGACCCAGTACTTC	CASTPGYQETQYF
TRBV4-1	TRBJ1-5	TRBD1	once	17	TGCGCCAGCAGCCAAGGGCGGACAGGGGGCCAGGGTCAGCCCCAGCATTTT	CASSQGRTGGQGQPQHF
TRBV11-3	TRBJ2-1	.	once	15	TGTGCCAGCAGCCTTCAGACAGGAAATTACAATGAGCAGTTCTTC	CASSLQTGNYNEQFF
TRBV6-1	TRBJ2-2	.	once	14	TGTGCCAGCGTGTCTGGTCTCAACACCGGGGAGCTGTTTTTT	CASVSGLNTGELFF
TRBV7-3	TRBJ2-1	.	once	15	TGTGCCAGCAGCTTCTCTCGGACCTCCTACAATGAGCAGTTCTTC	CASSFSRTSYNEQFF
TRBV9	TRBJ2-1	.	.	16	TGTGCCAGCAGCCCCCGGGACCCCCAAGGTTACAATGAGCAGTTCTTC	CASSPRDPQGYNEQFF
TRBV28	TRBJ1-6	.	.	14	TGTGCCAGCAGGTTGGACAGCCGGGGGTCACCCCTCCACTTT	CASRLDSRGSPLHF
TRBV20-1	TRBJ1-2	TRBD1	.	11	TGCTTTGGGACAGAGCTAAAGGGCTACACCTTC	CFGTELKGYTF
TRBV28	TRBJ2-5	.	.	13	TGTGCCAGCAGTTTTAGTGATGGGGAGACCCAGTACTTC	CASSFSDGETQYF
TRBV2	TRBJ2-2	.	.	14	TGTGCCAGGGCTAAGCAGGGCGCGACCGGGGAGCTGTTTTTT	CARAKQGATGELFF
TRBV15	TRBJ2-7	.	.	12	TGTGCCACCAGCAGAGATTGGGGGGAGCAGTACTTC	CATSRDWGEQYF
TRBV21-1	TRBJ1-4	.	.	14	TGTGCCAGCAGCAAAGCAACAGGGGATGAAAAACTGTTTTTT	CASSKATGDEKLFF